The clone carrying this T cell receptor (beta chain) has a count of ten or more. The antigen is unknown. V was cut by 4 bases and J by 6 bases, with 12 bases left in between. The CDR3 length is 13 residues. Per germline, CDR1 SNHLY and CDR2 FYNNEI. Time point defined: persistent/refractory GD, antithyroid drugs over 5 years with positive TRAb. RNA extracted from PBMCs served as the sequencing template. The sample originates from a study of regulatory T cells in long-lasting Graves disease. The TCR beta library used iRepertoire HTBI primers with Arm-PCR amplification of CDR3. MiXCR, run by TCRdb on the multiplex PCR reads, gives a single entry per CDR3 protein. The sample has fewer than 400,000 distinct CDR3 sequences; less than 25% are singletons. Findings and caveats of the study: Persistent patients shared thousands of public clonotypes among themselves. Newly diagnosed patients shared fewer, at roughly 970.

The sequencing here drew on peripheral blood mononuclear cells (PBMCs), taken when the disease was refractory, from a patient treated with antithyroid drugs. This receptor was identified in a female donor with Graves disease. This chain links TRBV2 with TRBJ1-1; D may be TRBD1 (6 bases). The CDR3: CASSAQGLAEAFF. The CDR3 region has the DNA TGTGCCAGCAGTGCACAGGGTCTCGCTGAAGCTTTCTTT.